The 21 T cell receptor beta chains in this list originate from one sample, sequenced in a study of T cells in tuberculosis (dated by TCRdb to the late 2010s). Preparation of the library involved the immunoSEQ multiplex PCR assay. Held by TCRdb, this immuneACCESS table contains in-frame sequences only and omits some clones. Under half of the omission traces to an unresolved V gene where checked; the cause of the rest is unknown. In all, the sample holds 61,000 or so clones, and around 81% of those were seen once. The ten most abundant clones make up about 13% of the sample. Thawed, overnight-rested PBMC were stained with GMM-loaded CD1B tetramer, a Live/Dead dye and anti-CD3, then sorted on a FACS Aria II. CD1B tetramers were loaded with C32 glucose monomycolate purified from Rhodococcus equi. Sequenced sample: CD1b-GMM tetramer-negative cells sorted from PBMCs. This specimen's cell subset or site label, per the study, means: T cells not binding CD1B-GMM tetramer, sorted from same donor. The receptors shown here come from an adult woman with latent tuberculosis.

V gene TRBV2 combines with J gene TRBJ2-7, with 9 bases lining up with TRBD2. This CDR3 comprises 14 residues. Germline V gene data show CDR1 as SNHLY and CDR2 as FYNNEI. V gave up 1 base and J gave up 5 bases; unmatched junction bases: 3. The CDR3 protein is CASSEVAGAHEQYF. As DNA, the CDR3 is TGTGCCAGCAGTGAAGTAGCGGGAGCCCACGAGCAGTACTTC. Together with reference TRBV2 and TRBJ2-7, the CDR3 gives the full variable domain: EPEVTQTPSHQVTQMGQEVILRCVPISNHLYFYWYRQILGQKVEFLVSFYNNEISEKSEIFDDQFSVERPDGSNFTLKIRSTKLEDSAMYFCASSEVAGAHEQYFGPGTRLTVT.

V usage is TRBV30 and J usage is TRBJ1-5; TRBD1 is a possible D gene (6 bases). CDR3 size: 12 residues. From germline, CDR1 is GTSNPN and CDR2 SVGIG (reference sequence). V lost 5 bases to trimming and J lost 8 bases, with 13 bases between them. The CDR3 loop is CAWGTGNKPQHF. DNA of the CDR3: TGTGCCTGGGGCACAGGGAATAAGCCCCAGCATTTT.

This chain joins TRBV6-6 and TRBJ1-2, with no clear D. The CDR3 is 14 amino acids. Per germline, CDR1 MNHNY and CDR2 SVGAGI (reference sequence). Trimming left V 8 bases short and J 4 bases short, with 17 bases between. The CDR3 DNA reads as TGTGCCAGCGGGGAACAGAGAGGGTTCTATGGCTACACCTTC. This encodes CASGEQRGFYGYTF.

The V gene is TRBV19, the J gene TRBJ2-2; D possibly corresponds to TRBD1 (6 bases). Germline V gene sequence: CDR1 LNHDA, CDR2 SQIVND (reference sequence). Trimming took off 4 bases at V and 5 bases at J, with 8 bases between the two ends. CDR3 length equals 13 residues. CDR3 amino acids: CASSKTGTGELFF. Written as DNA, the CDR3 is TGTGCCAGTAGTAAGACAGGAACCGGGGAGCTGTTTTTT.

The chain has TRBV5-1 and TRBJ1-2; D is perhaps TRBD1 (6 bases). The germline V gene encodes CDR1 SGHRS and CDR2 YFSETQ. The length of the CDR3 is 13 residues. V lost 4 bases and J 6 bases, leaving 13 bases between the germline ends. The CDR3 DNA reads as TGCGCCAGCAGCCCACAGGGAGAGAATGGCTACACCTTC. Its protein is CASSPQGENGYTF.

The CDR3 sequence: CASSQERGQPQHF. DNA of the CDR3: TGTGCCAGTAGTCAGGAAAGGGGGCAGCCCCAGCATTTT. The chain employs TRBV19 and TRBJ1-5, with a tentative D call TRBD1 (6 bases). The V gene lost 5 bases and the J gene lost 7 bases, with 12 bases spanning the gap. Germline assignment: CDR1 LNHDA and CDR2 SQIVND (reference sequence). This CDR3 contains 13 residues.

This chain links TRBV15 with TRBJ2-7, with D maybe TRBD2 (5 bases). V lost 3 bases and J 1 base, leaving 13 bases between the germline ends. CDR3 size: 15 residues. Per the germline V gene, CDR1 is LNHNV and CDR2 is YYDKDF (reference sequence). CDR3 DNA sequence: TGTGCCACCAGCAGGTTGGGTGAGGGTTCCTACGAGCAGTACTTC. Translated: CATSRLGEGSYEQYF. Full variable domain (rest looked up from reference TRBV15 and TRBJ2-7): DAMVIQNPRYQVTQFGKPVTLSCSQTLNHNVMYWYQQKSSQAPKLLFHYYDKDFNNEADTPDNFQSRRPNTSFCFLDIRSPGLGDTAMYLCATSRLGEGSYEQYFGPGTRLTVT.

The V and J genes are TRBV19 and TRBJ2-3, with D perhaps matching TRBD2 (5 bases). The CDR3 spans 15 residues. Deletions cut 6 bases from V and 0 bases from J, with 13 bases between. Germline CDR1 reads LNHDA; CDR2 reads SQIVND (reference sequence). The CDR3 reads CASRLRGSSTDTQYF. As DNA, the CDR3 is TGTGCCAGTAGACTCCGGGGTTCTAGCACAGATACGCAGTATTTT.

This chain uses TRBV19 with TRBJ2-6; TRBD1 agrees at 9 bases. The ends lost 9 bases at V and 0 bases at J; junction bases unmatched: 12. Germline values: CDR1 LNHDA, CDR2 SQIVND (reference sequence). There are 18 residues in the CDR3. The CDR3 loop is CASERGQGFHSGANVLTF. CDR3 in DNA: TGTGCCAGCGAGAGGGGACAGGGCTTTCACTCTGGGGCCAACGTCCTGACTTTC.

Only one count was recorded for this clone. The CDR3 spells CASSFPGTPEAFF. The CDR3 DNA sequence: TGTGCCAGCAGCTTCCCCGGGACACCTGAAGCTTTCTTT. The chain recombines TRBV11-2 with TRBJ1-1; tentatively, D is TRBD1 (6 bases). Trimming shortened V by 3 bases and J by 6 bases, and 11 bases separated the two germline ends. The CDR3 has 13 residues. Germline V CDR1 and CDR2: SGHAT, FQNNGV.

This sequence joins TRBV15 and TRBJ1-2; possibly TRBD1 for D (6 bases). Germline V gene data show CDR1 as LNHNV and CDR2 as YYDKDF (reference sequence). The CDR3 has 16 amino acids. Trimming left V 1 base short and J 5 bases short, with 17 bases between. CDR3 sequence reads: CATSRAPDSLSYGYTF. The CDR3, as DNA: TGTGCCACCAGCAGAGCCCCGGACAGCCTATCTTATGGCTACACCTTC.

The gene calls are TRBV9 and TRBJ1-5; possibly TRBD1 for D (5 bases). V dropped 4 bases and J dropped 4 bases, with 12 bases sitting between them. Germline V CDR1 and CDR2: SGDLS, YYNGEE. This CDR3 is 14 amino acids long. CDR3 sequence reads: CASSPGGGNQPQHF. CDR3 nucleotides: TGTGCCAGCAGCCCAGGTGGGGGGAATCAGCCCCAGCATTTT.

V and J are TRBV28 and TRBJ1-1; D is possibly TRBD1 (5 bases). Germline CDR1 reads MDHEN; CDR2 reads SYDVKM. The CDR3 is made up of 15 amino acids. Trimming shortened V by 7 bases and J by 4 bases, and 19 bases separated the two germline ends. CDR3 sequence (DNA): TGTGCCAGCACCTTATTGACAGCAAGGGGCACTGAAGCTTTCTTT. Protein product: CASTLLTARGTEAFF.

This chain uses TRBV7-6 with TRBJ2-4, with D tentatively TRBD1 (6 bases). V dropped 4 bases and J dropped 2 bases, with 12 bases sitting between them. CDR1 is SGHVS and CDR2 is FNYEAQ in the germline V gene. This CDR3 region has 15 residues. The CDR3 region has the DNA TGTGCCAGCAGCTACACGGACAGCCCCAAAAACATTCAGTACTTC. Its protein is CASSYTDSPKNIQYF.

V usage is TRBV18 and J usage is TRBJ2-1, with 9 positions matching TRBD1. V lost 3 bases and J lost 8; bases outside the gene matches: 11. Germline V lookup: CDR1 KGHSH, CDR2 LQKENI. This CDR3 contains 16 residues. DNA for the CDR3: TGTGCCAGCTCACCTACAACAGGGGGCGCGCTTCATGAGCAGTTCTTC. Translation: CASSPTTGGALHEQFF.

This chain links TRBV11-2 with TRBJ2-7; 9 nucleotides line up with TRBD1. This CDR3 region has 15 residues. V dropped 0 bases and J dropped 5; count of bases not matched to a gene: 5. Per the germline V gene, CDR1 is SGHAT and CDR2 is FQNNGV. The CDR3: CASSLDTGGRDEQYF. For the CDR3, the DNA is TGTGCCAGCAGCTTAGACACAGGGGGCCGAGACGAGCAGTACTTC.

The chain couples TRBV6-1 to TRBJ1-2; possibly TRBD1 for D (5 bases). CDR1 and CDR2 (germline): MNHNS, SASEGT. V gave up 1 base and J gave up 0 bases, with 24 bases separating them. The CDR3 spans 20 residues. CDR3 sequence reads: CASSEVAGDGRVLSNYGYTF. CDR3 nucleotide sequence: TGTGCCAGCAGTGAAGTGGCTGGTGACGGCAGGGTACTCTCTAACTATGGCTACACCTTC.

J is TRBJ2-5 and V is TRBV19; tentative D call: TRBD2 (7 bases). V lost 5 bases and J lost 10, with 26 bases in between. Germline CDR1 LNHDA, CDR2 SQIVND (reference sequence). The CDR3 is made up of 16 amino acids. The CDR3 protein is CASSVVAGAERGGQYF. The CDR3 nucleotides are TGTGCCAGTAGTGTTGTGGCGGGGGCCGAACGTGGGGGCCAGTACTTC. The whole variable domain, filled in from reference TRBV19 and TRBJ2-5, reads DGGITQSPKYLFRKEGQNVTLSCEQNLNHDAMYWYRQDPGQGLRLIYYSQIVNDFQKGDIAEGYSVSREKKESFPLTVTSAQKNPTAFYLCASSVVAGAERGGQYFGPGTRLLVL.

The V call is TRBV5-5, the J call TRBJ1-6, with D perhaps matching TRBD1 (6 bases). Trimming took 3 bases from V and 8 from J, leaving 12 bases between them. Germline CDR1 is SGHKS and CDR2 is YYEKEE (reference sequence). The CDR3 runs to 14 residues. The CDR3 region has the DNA TGTGCCAGCAGCTGGGACAATCGGCATTCACCCCTCCACTTT. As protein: CASSWDNRHSPLHF.

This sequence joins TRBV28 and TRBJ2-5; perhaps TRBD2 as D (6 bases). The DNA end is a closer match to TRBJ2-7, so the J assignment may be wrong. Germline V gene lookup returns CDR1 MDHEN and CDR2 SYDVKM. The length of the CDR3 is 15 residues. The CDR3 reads CASREGLWTNHEQYF. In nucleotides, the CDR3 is TGTGCCAGCAGGGAGGGACTGTGGACTAACCACGAGCAGTACTTC.

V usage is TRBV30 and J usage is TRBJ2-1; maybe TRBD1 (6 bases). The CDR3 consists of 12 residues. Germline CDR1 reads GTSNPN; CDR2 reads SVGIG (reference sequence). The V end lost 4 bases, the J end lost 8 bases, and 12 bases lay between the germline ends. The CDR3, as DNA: TGTGCCTGGACCTCAGGACAGTATGAGCAGTTCTTC. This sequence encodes CAWTSGQYEQFF.